These 30 T cell receptor beta chains were all obtained from the same sample, sequenced in a study of cytomegalovirus exposure and HLA in healthy donors. The PCR employed 60 Vbeta primers together with 13 Jbeta primers. The table came from immunoSEQ multiplex PCR; TCRdb's copy has only in-frame clones and leaves some out. The table has 85,000 to 100,000 clones, roughly three fifths seen once; the top ten hold about 3.5%. Material for sequencing was PBMCs. These TCRs come from a man in his 60s in good health and CMV-seronegative.

The chain is built from TRBV11-2 and TRBJ2-1, with 8 bases identical to TRBD2. The length of the CDR3 is 18 residues. Germline-derived CDR1 and CDR2 are SGHAT and FQNNGV. The trim removed 4 bases at V and 5 bases at J, leaving 16 bases unmatched. In DNA form, the CDR3 reads TGTGCCAGCAGCTATACCTTACTAGCGGCCCTCCTTAACAATGAGCAGTTCTTC. The encoded protein is CASSYTLLAALLNNEQFF.

The chain couples TRBV11-3 to TRBJ2-3; TRBD2 is a possible D gene (6 bases). Germline V gene sequence: CDR1 SGHNT, CDR2 YENEEA. This CDR3 has 16 residues. The V end lost 3 bases, the J end lost 2 bases, and 15 bases lay between the germline ends. CDR3: CASSFRLAIPTDTQYF. The CDR3 DNA sequence: TGTGCCAGCAGCTTTAGGCTAGCGATCCCCACAGATACGCAGTATTTT.

The V and J genes are TRBV18 and TRBJ2-1; TRBD2 matches at 14 bases. The CDR3 loop spans 15 amino acids. CDR1 is KGHSH and CDR2 is LQKENI in the germline V gene. The V gene end was trimmed by 6 bases and the J gene end by 5 bases; junction bases not matched to a gene: 3. Here the CDR3 reads CASSGLAGVNNEQFF. CDR3 coding DNA: TGTGCCAGCTCGGGACTAGCGGGAGTTAACAATGAGCAGTTCTTC.

V and J are TRBV15 and TRBJ2-7, with TRBD2 matching over 11 bases. The CDR3 sequence is 15 residues long. CDR1 is LNHNV and CDR2 is YYDKDF in the germline V gene (reference sequence). V lost 5 bases, J lost 2 bases, and 5 bases stayed unmatched. The CDR3 protein is CATSGGTSGAYEQYF. The CDR3 nucleotides read TGTGCCACCAGCGGAGGGACTAGCGGCGCCTACGAGCAGTACTTC.

The chain has TRBV28 and TRBJ2-7, with 7 bases matching TRBD1. The trim removed 6 bases at V and 0 bases at J, leaving 5 bases unmatched. The V gene's germline CDR1 is MDHEN and CDR2 SYDVKM. The CDR3 sequence is 14 residues long. Written as DNA, the CDR3 is TGTGCCAGCAGCACGACAGGGAACTCCTACGAGCAGTACTTC. This encodes CASSTTGNSYEQYF.

The chain links TRBV9 to TRBJ2-3; TRBD2 agrees at 9 bases. This CDR3 contains 16 residues. Germline lookup yields CDR1 SGDLS and CDR2 YYNGEE. The junction had 6 bases not matched to a gene; V was cut back by 0 bases and J by 4 bases. The CDR3 sequence is CASSVEWRGGPDTQYF. The CDR3 nucleotides are TGTGCCAGCAGCGTAGAATGGCGGGGGGGCCCAGATACGCAGTATTTT.

The rearrangement joins TRBV11-1 to TRBJ2-7; TRBD1 aligns across 9 bases. Germline V gene lookup returns CDR1 SGHAT and CDR2 FQDESV (reference sequence). Trimming cost V 0 bases and J 0 bases; bases outside gene matches: 3. The CDR3 loop spans 16 amino acids. CDR3 in DNA: TGTGCCAGCAGCTTAGCGGGACAGGGAATCTCCTACGAGCAGTACTTC. It translates to CASSLAGQGISYEQYF.

This sequence joins TRBV19 and TRBJ2-5; perhaps TRBD2 as D (5 bases). With 3 bases removed from V and 4 bases from J, the gap between germline ends came to 6 bases. Looked up from germline, CDR1 is LNHDA and CDR2 is SQIVND (reference sequence). There are 12 residues in the CDR3. The chain's CDR3 is CASSIAGETQYF. The CDR3 bases are TGTGCCAGTAGTATTGCGGGAGAGACCCAGTACTTC.

The V gene is TRBV27, the J gene TRBJ1-2; maybe TRBD1 (5 bases). V was shortened by 4 bases and J by 4 bases, with 16 bases between the two germline ends. The CDR3 contains 15 residues. Germline CDR1 is MNHEY and CDR2 is SMNVEV (reference sequence). In DNA, the CDR3 is TGTGCCAGCAGTTCAGCGACAGAACCACCCTATGGCTACACCTTC. Its translation is CASSSATEPPYGYTF.

V is TRBV28 and J is TRBJ2-7; possible D gene TRBD1, 5 bases. V lost 4 bases to trimming and J lost 3 bases, with 19 bases between them. There are 16 residues in the CDR3. The germline CDR1 and CDR2 sequences are MDHEN and SYDVKM. The CDR3 DNA reads as TGTGCCAGCAGTTCAGGGTCAAGGGCACCCCTCTACGAGCAGTACTTC. Residues: CASSSGSRAPLYEQYF.

This clone was detected a few times. The chain has TRBV30 and TRBJ1-1; 10 positions agree with TRBD1. Trimming took 3 bases from V and 6 from J; bases not matched to a gene: 10. The V gene's germline CDR1 is GTSNPN and CDR2 SVGIG (reference sequence). The CDR3 loop spans 15 amino acids. The CDR3 protein is CAWSPGTGARSEAFF. The CDR3 DNA is TGTGCCTGGAGCCCCGGGACAGGGGCCAGATCTGAAGCTTTCTTT.

The gene calls are TRBV7-9 and TRBJ2-5; D not resolved. V dropped 3 bases and J dropped 2 bases, with 13 bases sitting between them. CDR3 size: 15 residues. Germline-derived CDR1 and CDR2 are SEHNR and FQNEAQ (reference sequence). The CDR3 loop is CASSFNGVRQETQYF. DNA for the CDR3: TGTGCCAGCAGCTTTAATGGTGTTCGGCAAGAGACCCAGTACTTC.

The chain uses TRBV28 and TRBJ2-3, with D perhaps TRBD2 (7 bases). V dropped 10 bases and J dropped 3 bases, with 26 bases sitting between them. This CDR3 has 17 amino acids. Per germline, CDR1 MDHEN and CDR2 SYDVKM. This CDR3 reads CATNRGGGAGLTDTQYF. The CDR3, as DNA: TGTGCCACTAATAGAGGAGGGGGGGCCGGCTTGACAGATACGCAGTATTTT.

The count of this clone is one. The V gene is TRBV7-9, the J gene TRBJ1-6; TRBD1 aligns across 10 bases. V lost 6 bases to trimming and J lost 15 bases; unmatched junction nucleotides: 11. The CDR3 covers 14 residues. Germline CDR1 is SEHNR and CDR2 is FQNEAQ (reference sequence). The CDR3 protein is CASSRTGGIGLLHF. Here the CDR3 DNA reads TGTGCCAGCAGTCGGACAGGGGGAATAGGACTCCTCCACTTT.

This clone appeared a few times. The V gene is TRBV29-1, the J gene TRBJ1-1, with a possible D match to TRBD1 (6 bases). CDR1 and CDR2 (germline): SQVTM, ANQGSEA. Trimming left V 4 bases short and J 0 bases short, with 12 bases between. The CDR3 loop spans 14 amino acids. The CDR3 loop reads CSVGTPGVNTEAFF. Here the CDR3 DNA reads TGCAGCGTTGGGACCCCAGGGGTGAACACTGAAGCTTTCTTT.

With regard to this clone: The sample contains more than one DNA sequence encoding this CDR3. V and J are TRBV14 and TRBJ1-1; 9 bases agree with TRBD1. CDR1 and CDR2 from the germline V gene are SGHDN and FVKESK. V shed 2 bases and J 0 bases; nucleotides not matched to a gene: 7. The length of the CDR3 is 17 residues. CDR3 DNA sequence: TGTGCCAGCAGCCAAATAAAGTGGGACAGGGTGAACACTGAAGCTTTCTTT. Protein sequence: CASSQIKWDRVNTEAFF.

The chain joins TRBV27 to TRBJ1-5; D perhaps matches TRBD1 (6 bases). The CDR3 is 16 residues long. The germline V and J ends were trimmed by 3 bases and 0 bases, with 12 bases remaining between them. The germline gives CDR1 MNHEY, CDR2 SMNVEV (reference sequence). The CDR3 DNA reads as TGTGCCAGCAGTTTCTCGGGGACACATAGCAATCAGCCCCAGCATTTT. The encoded protein is CASSFSGTHSNQPQHF.

This clone was seen only a few times. It may be a read error: a sequence one base away is much more abundant. Other DNA sequences in this sample translate to the same CDR3. The rearrangement links TRBV4-1 to TRBJ2-7; 10 bases align to TRBD2. The V and J ends lost 2 bases and 6 bases, in that order; junction bases with no gene match: 7. Germline V CDR1 and CDR2: MGHRA, YSYEKL. This CDR3 is 15 amino acids long. CDR3 nucleotides: TGCGCCAGCAGCCAACTAGCGGGGGAAGTTGGCGAGCAGTACTTC. It yields the protein CASSQLAGEVGEQYF.

V and J are TRBV2 and TRBJ1-5; 7 nucleotides line up with TRBD1. The CDR3 runs 14 residues. V lost 4 bases to trimming and J lost 2 bases; unmatched junction nucleotides: 2. Germline CDR1 reads SNHLY; CDR2 reads FYNNEI. DNA for the CDR3: TGTGCCAGCAGTGGGGGGACAGGCAATCAGCCCCAGCATTTT. This codes for CASSGGTGNQPQHF.

The chain recombines TRBV6-6 with TRBJ1-2, with a tentative D call TRBD1 (5 bases). V was cut by 2 bases and J by 6 bases, with 10 bases left in between. The CDR3 is made up of 13 amino acids. The germline CDR1 and CDR2 sequences are MNHNY and SVGAGI (reference sequence). CDR3 DNA sequence: TGTGCCAGCAGTTACGGCCAGGGTAATGGCTACACCTTC. This sequence encodes CASSYGQGNGYTF.

The chain couples TRBV5-4 to TRBJ2-5; 13 bases align to TRBD2. V was clipped by 4 bases and J by 6 bases; unmatched bases: 9. Germline V lookup: CDR1 SGHNT, CDR2 YYREEE (reference sequence). There are 16 residues in the CDR3. The CDR3 nucleotides are TGTGCCAGCAGCAATCCCCTGGGACTAGCGGGAAAGACCCAGTACTTC. It is translated as CASSNPLGLAGKTQYF. The whole variable domain, filled in from reference TRBV5-4 and TRBJ2-5, reads ETGVTQSPTHLIKTRGQQVTLRCSSQSGHNTVSWYQQALGQGPQFIFQYYREEENGRGNFPPRFSGLQFPNYSSELNVNALELDDSALYLCASSNPLGLAGKTQYFGPGTRLLVL.

This chain connects TRBV29-1 to TRBJ2-7, with D unresolved. The germline CDR1 and CDR2 sequences are SQVTM and ANQGSEA. With 6 bases removed from V and 0 bases from J, the gap between germline ends came to 6 bases. The CDR3 has 11 residues. The CDR3 coding sequence is TGCAGCGTCGAGGCCTCCTACGAGCAGTACTTC. This sequence encodes CSVEASYEQYF.

This chain uses TRBV7-6 with TRBJ2-1, with TRBD1 identical over 7 bases. The V gene's germline CDR1 is SGHVS and CDR2 FNYEAQ. The length of the CDR3 is 15 residues. V gave up 6 bases and J gave up 2 bases; unmatched junction bases: 7. The CDR3 reads CASSRTGTAYNEQFF. The CDR3 nucleotides are TGTGCCAGCAGTCGTACCGGGACAGCCTACAATGAGCAGTTCTTC.

As DNA, the CDR3 is TGTGCCAGCAGCTTGATGGGCGGGATTGACTACGAGCAGTACTTC. Residues: CASSLMGGIDYEQYF. The chain employs TRBV5-4 and TRBJ2-7, with TRBD2 as a possible D gene (6 bases). V dropped 1 base and J dropped 3 bases, with 14 bases sitting between them. Germline lookup yields CDR1 SGHNT and CDR2 YYREEE (reference sequence). CDR3 length: 15 residues.

This chain uses TRBV19 with TRBJ1-5, with 10 bases lining up with TRBD1. Germline CDR1 LNHDA, CDR2 SQIVND (reference sequence). J gave up 0 bases and V 6 bases, and 2 bases lay outside the gene matches. The CDR3 contains 15 residues. Written as DNA, the CDR3 is TGTGCCAGTAGAGACAGGGGGCGTAGCAATCAGCCCCAGCATTTT. Encoded protein: CASRDRGRSNQPQHF.

This chain joins TRBV7-2 and TRBJ2-1, with 9 bases matching TRBD2. This CDR3 is built from 15 residues. The J segment lost 4 bases and the V segment lost 2 bases, leaving 3 bases of the junction unmatched. In germline, CDR1 is SGHTA, CDR2 FQGNSA. In nucleotides, the CDR3 is TGTGCCAGCAGCTTAAGCGGGGGGCGGTACAATGAGCAGTTCTTC. Its protein product is CASSLSGGRYNEQFF.

The chain couples TRBV5-1 to TRBJ2-5; perhaps TRBD2 as D (6 bases). There are 13 residues in the CDR3. Germline CDR1 SGHRS, CDR2 YFSETQ. V lost 4 bases to trimming and J lost 5 bases, with 12 bases between them. CDR3 in amino acids: CASSRWGVETQYF. DNA of the CDR3: TGCGCCAGCAGCAGGTGGGGGGTGGAGACCCAGTACTTC.

V and J are TRBV7-9 and TRBJ1-2; possible D gene TRBD1, 5 bases. The V end was cut by 0 bases, the J end by 7 bases, with 6 bases between. The CDR3 has 12 residues. CDR1 and CDR2 from the germline V gene are SEHNR and FQNEAQ (reference sequence). The DNA for the CDR3 is TGTGCCAGCAGCTTAGCCCAGGGTGGCTACACCTTC. Translation gives CASSLAQGGYTF.

A few counts support this clone. The rearrangement links TRBV30 to TRBJ2-7; D is possibly TRBD2 (6 bases). The CDR3 extends over 14 amino acids. V lost 2 bases and J 9 bases, leaving 20 bases between the germline ends. Germline loops: CDR1 GTSNPN, CDR2 SVGIG (reference sequence). The CDR3 region is CAWSKGRTGVGQYF. In DNA, the CDR3 is TGTGCCTGGAGTAAGGGCCGGACGGGGGTCGGGCAGTACTTC.

J is TRBJ1-3 and V is TRBV5-1; D is ambiguous. V lost 4 bases, J lost 8 bases, and 13 bases lay in between. The CDR3 runs to 13 residues. Germline V gives CDR1 SGHRS, CDR2 YFSETQ. DNA for the CDR3: TGCGCCAGCAGCACCTTACCCGGAGACACCATATATTTT. It is translated as CASSTLPGDTIYF.